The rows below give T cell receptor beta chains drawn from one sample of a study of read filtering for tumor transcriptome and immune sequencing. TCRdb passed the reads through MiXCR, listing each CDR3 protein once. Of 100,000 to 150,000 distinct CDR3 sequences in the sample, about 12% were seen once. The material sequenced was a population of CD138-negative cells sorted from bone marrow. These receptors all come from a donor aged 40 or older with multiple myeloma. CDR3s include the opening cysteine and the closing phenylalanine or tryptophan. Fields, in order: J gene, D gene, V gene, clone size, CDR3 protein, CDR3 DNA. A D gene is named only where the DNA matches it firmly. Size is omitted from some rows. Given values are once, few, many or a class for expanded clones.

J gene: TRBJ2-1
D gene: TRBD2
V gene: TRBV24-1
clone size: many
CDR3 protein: CATSDSFALAGSYEQFF
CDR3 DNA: TGTGCCACCAGTGACTCATTTGCGCTAGCGGGAAGCTATGAGCAGTTCTTC

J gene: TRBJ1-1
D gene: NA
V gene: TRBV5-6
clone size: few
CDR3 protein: CASSLGLGRGNTEAFF
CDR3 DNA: TGTGCCAGCAGTCTGGGGCTGGGGCGGGGTAACACTGAAGCTTTCTTT

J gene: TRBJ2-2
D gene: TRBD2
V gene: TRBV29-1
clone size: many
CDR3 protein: CSAERGSNTGELFF
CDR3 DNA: TGCAGCGCCGAGCGGGGTTCGAACACCGGGGAGCTGTTTTTT

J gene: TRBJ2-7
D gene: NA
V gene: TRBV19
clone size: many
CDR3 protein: CASSIERDTWQYF
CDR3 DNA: TGTGCCAGTAGTATAGAGCGGGACACTTGGCAGTACTTC

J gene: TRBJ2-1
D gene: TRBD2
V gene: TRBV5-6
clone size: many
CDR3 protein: CASSLLAGDYNEQFF
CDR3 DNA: TGTGCCAGCAGCTTACTAGCGGGCGACTACAATGAGCAGTTCTTC

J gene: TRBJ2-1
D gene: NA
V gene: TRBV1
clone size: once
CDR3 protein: CTSSQDLLAGGPNEQFF
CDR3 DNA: TGCACCAGCAGCCAAGATCTCCTAGCGGGAGGGCCGAATGAGCAGTTCTTC

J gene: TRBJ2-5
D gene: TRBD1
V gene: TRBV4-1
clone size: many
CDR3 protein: CASSYRDRAETQYF
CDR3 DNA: TGCGCCAGCAGCTACCGGGACAGGGCCGAGACCCAGTACTTC

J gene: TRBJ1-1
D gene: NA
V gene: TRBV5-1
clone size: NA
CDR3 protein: CASSRDSIGTEAFF
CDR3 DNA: TGCGCCAGCAGTCGGGACTCCATAGGGACTGAAGCTTTCTTT

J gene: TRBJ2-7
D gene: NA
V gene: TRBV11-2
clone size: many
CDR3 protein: CASSLDRTSSYEQYF
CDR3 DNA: TGTGCCAGCAGCTTAGATCGTACTAGCTCCTACGAGCAGTACTTC

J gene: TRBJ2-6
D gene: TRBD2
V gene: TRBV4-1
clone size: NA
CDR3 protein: CASSQEVPGGSGANVLTF
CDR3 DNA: TGCGCCAGCAGCCAAGAGGTCCCGGGGGGCTCTGGGGCCAACGTCCTGACTTTC

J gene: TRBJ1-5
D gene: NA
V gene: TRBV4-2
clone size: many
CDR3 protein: CASSQGDTYSNQPQHF
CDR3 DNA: TGTGCCAGCAGCCAAGGGGACACCTATAGCAATCAGCCCCAGCATTTT

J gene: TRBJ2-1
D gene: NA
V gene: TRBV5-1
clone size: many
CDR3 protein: CASSFNSNEQFF
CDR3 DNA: TGCGCCAGCAGCTTTAACAGTAATGAGCAGTTCTTC

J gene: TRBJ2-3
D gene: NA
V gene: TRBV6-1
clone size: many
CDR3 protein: CASKENLGTDTQYF
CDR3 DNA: TGTGCCAGCAAAGAAAATCTTGGCACAGATACGCAGTATTTT

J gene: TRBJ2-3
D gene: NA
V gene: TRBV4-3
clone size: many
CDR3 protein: CASSQNPPRELLTDTQYF
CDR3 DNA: TGCGCCAGCAGCCAAAACCCCCCGCGTGAGCTCCTCACAGATACGCAGTATTTT

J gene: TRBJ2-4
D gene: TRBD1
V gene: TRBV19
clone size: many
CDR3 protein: CASRSRDSENIQYF
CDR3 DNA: TGTGCCAGTAGGTCAAGGGACAGTGAAAACATTCAGTACTTC

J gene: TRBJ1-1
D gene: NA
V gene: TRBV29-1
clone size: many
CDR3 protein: CSVPGNAEAFF
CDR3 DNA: TGCAGCGTTCCCGGAAACGCTGAAGCTTTCTTT

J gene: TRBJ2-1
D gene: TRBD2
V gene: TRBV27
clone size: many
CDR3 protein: CASSFDVTSASGTHNEQFF
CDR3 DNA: TGTGCCAGCAGTTTTGACGTAACCTCGGCTAGCGGGACACACAATGAGCAGTTCTTC

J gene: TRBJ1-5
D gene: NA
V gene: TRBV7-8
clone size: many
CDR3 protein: CASSLTGMGFLDSNQPQHF
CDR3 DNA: TGTGCCAGCAGCTTAACAGGGATGGGTTTTCTTGATAGCAATCAGCCCCAGCATTTT

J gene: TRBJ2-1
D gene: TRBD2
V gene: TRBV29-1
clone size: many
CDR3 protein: CSIGTSGGLGEQFF
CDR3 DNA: TGCAGCATCGGGACTAGCGGGGGCCTAGGGGAGCAGTTCTTC

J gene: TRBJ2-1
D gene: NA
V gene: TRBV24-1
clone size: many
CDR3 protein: CATSDFFASSYNEQFF
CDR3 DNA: TGTGCCACCAGTGATTTCTTCGCGAGCTCCTACAATGAGCAGTTCTTC

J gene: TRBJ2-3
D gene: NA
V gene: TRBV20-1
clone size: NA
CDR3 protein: CSANKPSGTTSTDTQYF
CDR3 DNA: TGCAGTGCTAATAAACCATCCGGGACCACTAGCACAGATACGCAGTATTTT

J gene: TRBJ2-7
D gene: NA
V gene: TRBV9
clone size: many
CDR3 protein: CASSVGDLDPNEQYF
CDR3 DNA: TGTGCCAGCAGCGTAGGGGACCTGGACCCTAACGAGCAGTACTTC

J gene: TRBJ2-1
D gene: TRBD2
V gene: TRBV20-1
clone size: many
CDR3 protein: CSAIGLAGGRSYNEQFF
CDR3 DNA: TGCAGTGCTATCGGACTAGCGGGAGGAAGGTCCTACAATGAGCAGTTCTTC

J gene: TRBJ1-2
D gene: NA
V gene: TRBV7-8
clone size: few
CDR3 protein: CASSLEAGGSYTF
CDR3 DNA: TGTGCCAGCAGCTTAGAGGCCGGGGGAAGCTACACCTTC

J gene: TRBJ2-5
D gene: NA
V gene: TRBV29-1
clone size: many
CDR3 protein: CSGYRVDETQYF
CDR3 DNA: TGCAGCGGTTACAGGGTTGACGAGACCCAGTACTTC

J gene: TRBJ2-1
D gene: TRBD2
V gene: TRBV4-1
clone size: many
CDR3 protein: CASSHKAESGSTNEQFF
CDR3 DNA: TGCGCCAGCAGCCACAAGGCAGAGAGCGGGAGTACCAATGAGCAGTTCTTC

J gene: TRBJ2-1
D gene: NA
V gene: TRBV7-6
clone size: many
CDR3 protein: CASSSEPGNEQFF
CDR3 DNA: TGTGCCAGCAGCTCCGAGCCCGGGAATGAGCAGTTCTTC

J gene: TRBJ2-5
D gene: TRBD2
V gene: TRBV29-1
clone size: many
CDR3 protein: CSVEDGTRSTQYF
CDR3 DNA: TGCAGCGTTGAAGACGGGACTAGGTCGACCCAGTACTTC